This T cell receptor (beta chain) stems from a study of blood T cell repertoires in COVID-19. Study background: From T cells, B-cell-depleted T cells, or PBMCs came the material, which was cDNA or gDNA.

The protocol was immunoSEQ multiplex PCR, while the TCRdb copy is restricted to in-frame clones and leaves out a portion. The sample holds 410,000 or so clones, roughly 85% seen once. The CDR3 extends over 16 amino acids. CDR1 is SEHNR and CDR2 is FQNEAQ in the germline V gene (reference sequence). V was clipped by 2 bases and J by 0 bases, with 12 bases between them. This clone occurred once. The rearrangement joins TRBV7-9 to TRBJ2-3, with D perhaps TRBD2 (5 bases). This clonotype was sampled from a woman younger than 45 with active or convalescent COVID-19. The sequenced sample was peripheral blood. Here the CDR3 DNA reads TGTGCCAGCAGCTTATGGACTGCTGCTAGCACAGATACGCAGTATTTT. Residues: CASSLWTAASTDTQYF.